This T cell receptor beta chain was sequenced during a study of cytomegalovirus exposure and HLA in healthy donors. CDR1 SQVTM and CDR2 ANQGSEA come from the germline V gene. Trimming at V came to 6 bases and at J to 0 bases, leaving 8 bases not matched to a gene. There are 15 residues in the CDR3. PCR primers comprised 60 Vbeta and 13 Jbeta primers. In the authors' methods: Later work found 80 million or so unique TCR beta chains, with roughly 11 million shared. Clones were read by immunoSEQ multiplex PCR, and TCRdb kept only the in-frame ones, dropping some. V, J and clone size are taken as reported in that table, and D and trimming were inferred from the DNA itself. This table has over 150,000 clones, about 80% appearing once.

The sample comprised PBMCs. V is TRBV29-1 and J is TRBJ2-5; 9 bases line up with TRBD1. The sequence came from a man aged 50 or older in good health and CMV-seropositive. The CDR3 here is CSVATGGAYQETQYF. The CDR3, as DNA: TGCAGCGTAGCTACAGGGGGCGCCTACCAAGAGACCCAGTACTTC.